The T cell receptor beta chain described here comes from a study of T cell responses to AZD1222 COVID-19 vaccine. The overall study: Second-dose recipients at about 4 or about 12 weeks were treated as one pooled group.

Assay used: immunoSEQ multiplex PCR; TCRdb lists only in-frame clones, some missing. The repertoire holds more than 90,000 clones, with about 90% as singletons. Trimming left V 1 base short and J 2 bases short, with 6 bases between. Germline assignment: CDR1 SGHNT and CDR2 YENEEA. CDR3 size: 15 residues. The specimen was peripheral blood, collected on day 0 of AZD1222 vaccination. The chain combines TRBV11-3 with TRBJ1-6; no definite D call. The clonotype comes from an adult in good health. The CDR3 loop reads CASSLAGTYNSPLHF. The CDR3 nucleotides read TGTGCCAGCAGCTTAGCCGGAACCTATAATTCACCCCTCCACTTT.